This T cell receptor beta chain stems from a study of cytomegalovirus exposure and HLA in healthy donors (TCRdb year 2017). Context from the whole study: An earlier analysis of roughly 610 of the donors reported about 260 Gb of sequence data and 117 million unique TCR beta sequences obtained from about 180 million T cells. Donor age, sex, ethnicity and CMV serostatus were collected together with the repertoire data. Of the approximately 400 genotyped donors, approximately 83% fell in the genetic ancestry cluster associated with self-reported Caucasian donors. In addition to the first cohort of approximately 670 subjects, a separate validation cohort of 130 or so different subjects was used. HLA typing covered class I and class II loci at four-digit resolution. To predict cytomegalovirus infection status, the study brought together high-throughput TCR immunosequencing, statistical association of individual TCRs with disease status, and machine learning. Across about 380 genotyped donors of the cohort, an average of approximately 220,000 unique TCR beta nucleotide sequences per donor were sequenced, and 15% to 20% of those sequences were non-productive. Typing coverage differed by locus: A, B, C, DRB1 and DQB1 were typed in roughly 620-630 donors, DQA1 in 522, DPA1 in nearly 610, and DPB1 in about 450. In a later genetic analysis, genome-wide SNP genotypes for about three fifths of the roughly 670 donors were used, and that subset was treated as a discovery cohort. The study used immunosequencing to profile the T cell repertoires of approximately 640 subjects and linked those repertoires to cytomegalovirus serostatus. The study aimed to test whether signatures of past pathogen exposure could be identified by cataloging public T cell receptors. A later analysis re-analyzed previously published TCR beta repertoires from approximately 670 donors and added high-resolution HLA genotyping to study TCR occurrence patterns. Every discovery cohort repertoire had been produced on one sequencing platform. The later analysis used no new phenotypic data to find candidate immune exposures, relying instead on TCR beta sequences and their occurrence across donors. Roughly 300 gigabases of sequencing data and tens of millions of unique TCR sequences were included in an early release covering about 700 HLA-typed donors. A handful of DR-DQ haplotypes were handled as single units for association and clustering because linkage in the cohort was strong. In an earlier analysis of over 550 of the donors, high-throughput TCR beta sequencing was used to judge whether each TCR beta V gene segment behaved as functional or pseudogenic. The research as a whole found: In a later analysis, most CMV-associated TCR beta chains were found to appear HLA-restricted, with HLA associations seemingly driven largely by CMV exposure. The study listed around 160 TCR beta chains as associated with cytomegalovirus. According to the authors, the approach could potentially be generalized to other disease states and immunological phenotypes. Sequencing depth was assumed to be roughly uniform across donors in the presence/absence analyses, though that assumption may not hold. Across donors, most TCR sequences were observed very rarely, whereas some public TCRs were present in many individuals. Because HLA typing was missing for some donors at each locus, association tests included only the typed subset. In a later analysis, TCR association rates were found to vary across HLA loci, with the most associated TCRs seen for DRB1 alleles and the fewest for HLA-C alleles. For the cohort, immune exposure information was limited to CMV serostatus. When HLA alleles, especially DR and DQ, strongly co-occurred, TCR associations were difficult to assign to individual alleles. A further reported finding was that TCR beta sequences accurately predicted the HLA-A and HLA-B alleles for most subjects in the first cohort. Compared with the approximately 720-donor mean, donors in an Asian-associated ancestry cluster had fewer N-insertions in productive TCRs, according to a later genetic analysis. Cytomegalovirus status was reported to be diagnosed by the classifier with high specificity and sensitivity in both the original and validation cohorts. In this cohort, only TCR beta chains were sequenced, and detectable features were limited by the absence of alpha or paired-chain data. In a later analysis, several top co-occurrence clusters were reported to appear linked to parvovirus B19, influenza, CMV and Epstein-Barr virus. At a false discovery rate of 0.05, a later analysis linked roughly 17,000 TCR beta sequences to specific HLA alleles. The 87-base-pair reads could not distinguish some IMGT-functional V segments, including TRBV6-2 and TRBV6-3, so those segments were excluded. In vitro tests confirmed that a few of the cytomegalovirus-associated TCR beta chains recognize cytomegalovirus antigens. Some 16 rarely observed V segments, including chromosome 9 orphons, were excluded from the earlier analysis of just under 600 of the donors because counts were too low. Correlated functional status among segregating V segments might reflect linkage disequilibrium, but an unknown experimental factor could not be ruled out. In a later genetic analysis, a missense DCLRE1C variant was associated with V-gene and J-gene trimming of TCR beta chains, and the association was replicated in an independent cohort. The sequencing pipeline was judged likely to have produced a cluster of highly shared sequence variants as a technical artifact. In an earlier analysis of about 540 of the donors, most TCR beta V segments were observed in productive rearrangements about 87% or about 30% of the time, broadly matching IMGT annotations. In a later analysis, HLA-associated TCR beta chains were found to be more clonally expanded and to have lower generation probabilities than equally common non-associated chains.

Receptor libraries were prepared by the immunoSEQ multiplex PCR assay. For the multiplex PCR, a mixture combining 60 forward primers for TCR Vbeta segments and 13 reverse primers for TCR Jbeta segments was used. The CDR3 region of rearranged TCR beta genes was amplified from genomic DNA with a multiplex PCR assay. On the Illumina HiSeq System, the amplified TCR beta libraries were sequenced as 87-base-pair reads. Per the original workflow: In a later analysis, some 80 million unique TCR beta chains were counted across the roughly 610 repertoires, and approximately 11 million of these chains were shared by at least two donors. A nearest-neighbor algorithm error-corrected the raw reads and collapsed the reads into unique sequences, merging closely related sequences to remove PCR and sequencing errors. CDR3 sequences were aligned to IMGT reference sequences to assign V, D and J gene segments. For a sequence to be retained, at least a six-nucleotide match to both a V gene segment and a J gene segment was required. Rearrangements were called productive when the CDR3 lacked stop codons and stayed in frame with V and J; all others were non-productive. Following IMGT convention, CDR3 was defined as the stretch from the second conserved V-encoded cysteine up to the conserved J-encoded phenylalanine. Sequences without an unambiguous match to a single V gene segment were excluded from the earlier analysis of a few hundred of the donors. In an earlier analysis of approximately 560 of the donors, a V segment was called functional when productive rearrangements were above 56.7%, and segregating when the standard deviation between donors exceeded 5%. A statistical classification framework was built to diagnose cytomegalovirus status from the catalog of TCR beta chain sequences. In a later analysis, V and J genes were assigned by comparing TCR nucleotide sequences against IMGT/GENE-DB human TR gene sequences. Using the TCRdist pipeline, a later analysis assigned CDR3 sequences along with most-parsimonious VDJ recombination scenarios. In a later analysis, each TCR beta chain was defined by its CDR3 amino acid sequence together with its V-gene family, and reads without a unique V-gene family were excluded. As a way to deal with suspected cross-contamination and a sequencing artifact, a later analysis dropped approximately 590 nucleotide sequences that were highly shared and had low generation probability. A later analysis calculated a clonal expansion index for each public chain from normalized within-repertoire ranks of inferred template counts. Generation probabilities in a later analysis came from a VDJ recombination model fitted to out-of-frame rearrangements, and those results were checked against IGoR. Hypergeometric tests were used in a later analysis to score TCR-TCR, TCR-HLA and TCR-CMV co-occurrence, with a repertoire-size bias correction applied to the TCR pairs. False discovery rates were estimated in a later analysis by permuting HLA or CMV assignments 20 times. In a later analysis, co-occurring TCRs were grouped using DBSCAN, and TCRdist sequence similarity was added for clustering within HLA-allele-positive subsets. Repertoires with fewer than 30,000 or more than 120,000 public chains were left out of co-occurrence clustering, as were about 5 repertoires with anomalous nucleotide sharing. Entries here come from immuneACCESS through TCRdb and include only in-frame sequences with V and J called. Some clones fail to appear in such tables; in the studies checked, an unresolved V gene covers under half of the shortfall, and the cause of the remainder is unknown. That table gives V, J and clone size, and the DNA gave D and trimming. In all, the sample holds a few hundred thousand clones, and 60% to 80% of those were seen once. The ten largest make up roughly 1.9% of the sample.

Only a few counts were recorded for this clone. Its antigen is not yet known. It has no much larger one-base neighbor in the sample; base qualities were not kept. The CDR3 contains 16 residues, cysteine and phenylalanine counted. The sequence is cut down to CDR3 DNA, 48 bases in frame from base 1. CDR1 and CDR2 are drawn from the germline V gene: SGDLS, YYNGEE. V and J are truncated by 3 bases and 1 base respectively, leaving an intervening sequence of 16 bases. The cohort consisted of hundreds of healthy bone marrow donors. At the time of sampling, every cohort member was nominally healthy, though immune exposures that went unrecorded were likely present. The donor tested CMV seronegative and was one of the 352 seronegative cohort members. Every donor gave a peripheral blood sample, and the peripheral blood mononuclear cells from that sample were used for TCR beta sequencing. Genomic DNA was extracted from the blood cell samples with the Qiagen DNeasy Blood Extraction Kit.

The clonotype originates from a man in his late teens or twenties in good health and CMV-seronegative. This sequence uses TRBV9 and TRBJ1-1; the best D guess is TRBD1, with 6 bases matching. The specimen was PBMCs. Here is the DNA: TGTGCCAGCAGCGCAGAAAACAGGGTTGGGAACACTGAAGCTTTCTTT. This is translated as CASSAENRVGNTEAFF.